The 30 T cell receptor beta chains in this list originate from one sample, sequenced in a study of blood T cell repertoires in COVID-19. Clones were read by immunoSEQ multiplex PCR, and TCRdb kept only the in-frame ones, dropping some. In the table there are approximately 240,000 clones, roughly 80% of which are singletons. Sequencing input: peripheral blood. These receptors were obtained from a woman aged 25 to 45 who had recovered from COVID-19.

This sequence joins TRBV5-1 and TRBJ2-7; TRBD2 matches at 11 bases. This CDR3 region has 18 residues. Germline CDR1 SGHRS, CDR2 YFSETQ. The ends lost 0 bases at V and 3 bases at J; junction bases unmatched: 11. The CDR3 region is CASSLALAGAPLFYEQYF. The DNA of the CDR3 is TGCGCCAGCAGCTTGGCACTAGCGGGAGCTCCCCTATTCTACGAGCAGTACTTC. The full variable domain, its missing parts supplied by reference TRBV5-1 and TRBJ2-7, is KAGVTQTPRYLIKTRGQQVTLSCSPISGHRSVSWYQQTPGQGLQFLFEYFSETQRNKGNFPGRFSGRQFSNSRSEMNVSTLELGDSALYLCASSLALAGAPLFYEQYFGPGTRLTVT.

CDR3 coding DNA: TGTGCCATCAGTGATGGGACAGAGAATGAAAAACTGTTTTTT. Its translation is CAISDGTENEKLFF. The J gene is TRBJ1-4, the V gene TRBV10-3, with 7 bases lining up with TRBD1. The V and J ends lost 3 bases and 5 bases, in that order; junction bases with no gene match: 3. Germline V gene lookup returns CDR1 ENHRY and CDR2 SYGVKD. The CDR3 has 14 residues.

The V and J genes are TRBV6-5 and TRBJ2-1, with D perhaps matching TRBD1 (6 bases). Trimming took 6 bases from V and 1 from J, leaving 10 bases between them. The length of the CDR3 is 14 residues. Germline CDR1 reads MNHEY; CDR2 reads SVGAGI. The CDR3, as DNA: TGTGCCAGCAGACAGGGTGTATCCTACAATGAGCAGTTCTTC. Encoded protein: CASRQGVSYNEQFF.

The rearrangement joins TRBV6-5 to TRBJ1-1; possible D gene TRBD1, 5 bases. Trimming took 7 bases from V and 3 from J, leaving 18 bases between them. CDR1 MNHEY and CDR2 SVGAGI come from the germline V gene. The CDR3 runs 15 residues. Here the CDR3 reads CASTHGGWGDTEAFF. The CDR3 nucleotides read TGTGCCAGCACGCACGGGGGGTGGGGCGACACTGAAGCTTTCTTT.

The CDR3 DNA reads TGTGCCAGCAGCGATGGACAGAACTATGGCTACACCTTC. It translates to CASSDGQNYGYTF. The V and J genes are TRBV13 and TRBJ1-2; D possibly corresponds to TRBD1 (6 bases). This CDR3 has 13 residues. Germline assignment: CDR1 PRHDT and CDR2 FYEKMQ (reference sequence). V lost 5 bases to trimming and J lost 2 bases, with 9 bases between them.

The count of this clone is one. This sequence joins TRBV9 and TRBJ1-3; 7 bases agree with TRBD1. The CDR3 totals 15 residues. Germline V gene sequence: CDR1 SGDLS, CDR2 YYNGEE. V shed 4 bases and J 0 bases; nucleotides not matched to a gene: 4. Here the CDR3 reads CASSPRQGSGNTIYF. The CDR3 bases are TGTGCCAGCAGCCCACGACAGGGCTCTGGAAACACCATATATTTT.

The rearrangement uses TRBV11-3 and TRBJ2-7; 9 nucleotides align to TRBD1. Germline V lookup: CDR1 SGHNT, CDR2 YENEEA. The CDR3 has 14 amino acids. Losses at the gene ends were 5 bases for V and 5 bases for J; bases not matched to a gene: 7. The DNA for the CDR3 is TGTGCCAGCAGCGCCGGGACAGGGATCGACGAGCAGTACTTC. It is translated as CASSAGTGIDEQYF.

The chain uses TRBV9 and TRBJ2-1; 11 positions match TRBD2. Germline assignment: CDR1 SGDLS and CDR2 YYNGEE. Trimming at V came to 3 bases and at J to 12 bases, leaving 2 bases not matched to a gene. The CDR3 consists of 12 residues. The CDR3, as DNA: TGTGCCAGCAGCGCCGGGACTAGCGGGCAGTTCTTC. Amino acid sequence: CASSAGTSGQFF.

The CDR3 DNA follows: TGTGCCACCAGTGACACCTCCAAGGGGACGCAGTATTTT. Translated, it gives CATSDTSKGTQYF. The V gene is TRBV24-1, the J gene TRBJ2-3; the D gene is possibly TRBD1 (5 bases). The germline CDR1 and CDR2 sequences are KGHDR and SFDVKD. Deletions cut 4 bases from V and 9 bases from J, with 13 bases between. This CDR3 is built from 13 residues.

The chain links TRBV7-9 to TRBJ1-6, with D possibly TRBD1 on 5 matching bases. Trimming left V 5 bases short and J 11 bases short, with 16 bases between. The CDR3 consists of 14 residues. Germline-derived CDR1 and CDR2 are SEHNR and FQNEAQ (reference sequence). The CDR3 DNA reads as TGTGCCAGCAGCAATGCACGGGGGTTGACACCCCTCCACTTT. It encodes CASSNARGLTPLHF.

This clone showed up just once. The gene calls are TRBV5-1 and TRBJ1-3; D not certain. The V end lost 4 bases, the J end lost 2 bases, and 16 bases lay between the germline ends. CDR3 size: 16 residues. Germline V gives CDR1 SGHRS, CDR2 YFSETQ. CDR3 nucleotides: TGCGCCAGCAGCCCTGACGGGAACCTTGCTGGAAACACCATATATTTT. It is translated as CASSPDGNLAGNTIYF.

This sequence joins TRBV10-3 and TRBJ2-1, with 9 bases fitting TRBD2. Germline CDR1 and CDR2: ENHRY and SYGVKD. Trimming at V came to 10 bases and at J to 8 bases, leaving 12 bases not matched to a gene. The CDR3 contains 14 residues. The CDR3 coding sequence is TGTGCCACCATTAGCGGGAGCGGGTTCGATGAGCAGTTCTTC. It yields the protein CATISGSGFDEQFF.

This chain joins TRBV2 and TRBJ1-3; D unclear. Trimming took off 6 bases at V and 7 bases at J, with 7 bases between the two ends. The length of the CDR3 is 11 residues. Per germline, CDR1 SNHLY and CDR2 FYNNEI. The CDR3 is CASRQPNTIYF. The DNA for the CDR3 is TGTGCCAGCAGACAACCGAACACCATATATTTT.

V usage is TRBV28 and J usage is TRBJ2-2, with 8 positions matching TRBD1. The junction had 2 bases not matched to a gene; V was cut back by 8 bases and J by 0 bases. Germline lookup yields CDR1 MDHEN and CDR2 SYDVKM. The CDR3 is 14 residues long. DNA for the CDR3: TGTGCCAGCCTGGGACAGGCGAACACCGGGGAGCTGTTTTTT. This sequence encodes CASLGQANTGELFF.

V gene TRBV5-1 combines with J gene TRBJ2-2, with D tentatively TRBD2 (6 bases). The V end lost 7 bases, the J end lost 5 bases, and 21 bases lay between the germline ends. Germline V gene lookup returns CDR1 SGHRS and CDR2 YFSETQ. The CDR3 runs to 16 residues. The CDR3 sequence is CASGSWTSGVTGELFF. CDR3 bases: TGCGCCAGCGGATCCTGGACTTCGGGGGTTACCGGGGAGCTGTTTTTT.

Here the CDR3 reads CASRGLANAGELFF. The CDR3, as DNA: TGTGCCAGCAGGGGACTAGCAAATGCCGGGGAGCTGTTTTTT. This chain connects TRBV9 to TRBJ2-2; TRBD2 aligns across 9 bases. V was clipped by 5 bases and J by 6 bases; unmatched bases: 5. This CDR3 is built from 14 residues. Looked up from germline, CDR1 is SGDLS and CDR2 is YYNGEE.

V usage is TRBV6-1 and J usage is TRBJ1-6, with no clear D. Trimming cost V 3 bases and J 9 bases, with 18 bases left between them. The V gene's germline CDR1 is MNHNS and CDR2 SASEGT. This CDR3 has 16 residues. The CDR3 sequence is CASSEHRGQPVSPLHF. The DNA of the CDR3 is TGTGCCAGCAGTGAGCATCGTGGGCAGCCAGTTTCACCCCTCCACTTT.

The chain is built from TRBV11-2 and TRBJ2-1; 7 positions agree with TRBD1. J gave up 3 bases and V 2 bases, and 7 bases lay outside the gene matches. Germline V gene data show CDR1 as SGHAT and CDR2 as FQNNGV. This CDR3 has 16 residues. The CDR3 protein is CASSLMLDRNYNEQFF. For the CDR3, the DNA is TGTGCCAGCAGCTTAATGTTGGACAGGAACTACAATGAGCAGTTCTTC.

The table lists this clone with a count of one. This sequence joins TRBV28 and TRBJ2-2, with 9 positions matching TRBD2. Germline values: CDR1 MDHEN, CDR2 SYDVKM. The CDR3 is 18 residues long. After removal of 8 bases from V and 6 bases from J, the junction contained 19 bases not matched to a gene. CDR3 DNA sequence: TGTGCCAGCTGCCAAGCCGGGAGCGGGGGGAGTTTATCCGGGGAGCTGTTTTTT. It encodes CASCQAGSGGSLSGELFF.

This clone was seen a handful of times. CDR3 loop: CASSAGPGGDQPQHF. Here the CDR3 DNA reads TGTGCCAGCAGCGCCGGACCGGGGGGTGATCAGCCCCAGCATTTT. The rearrangement joins TRBV9 to TRBJ1-5, with D possibly matching TRBD1 (5 bases). The CDR3 extends over 15 amino acids. V lost 3 bases and J lost 5, with 15 bases in between. Germline V gene sequence: CDR1 SGDLS, CDR2 YYNGEE. The full variable domain, in which reference TRBV9 and TRBJ1-5 provide the parts outside the CDR3, is DSGVTQTPKHLITATGQRVTLRCSPRSGDLSVYWYQQSLDQGLQFLIQYYNGEERAKGNILERFSAQQFPDLHSELNLSSLELGDSALYFCASSAGPGGDQPQHFGDGTRLSIL.

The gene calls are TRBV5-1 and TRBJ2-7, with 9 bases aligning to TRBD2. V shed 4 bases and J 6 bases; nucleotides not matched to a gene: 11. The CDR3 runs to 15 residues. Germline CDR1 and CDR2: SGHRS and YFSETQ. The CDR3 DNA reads TGCGCCAGCAGCCCGTGGGCGGGAGGGGGAAGCGAGCAGTACTTC. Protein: CASSPWAGGGSEQYF.

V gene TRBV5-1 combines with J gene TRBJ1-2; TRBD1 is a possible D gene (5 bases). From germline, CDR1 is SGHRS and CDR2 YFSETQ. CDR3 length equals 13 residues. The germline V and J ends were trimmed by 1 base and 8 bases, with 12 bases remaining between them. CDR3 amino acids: CASSLRQGGGYTF. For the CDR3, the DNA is TGCGCCAGCAGCTTGAGGCAGGGTGGCGGCTACACCTTC.

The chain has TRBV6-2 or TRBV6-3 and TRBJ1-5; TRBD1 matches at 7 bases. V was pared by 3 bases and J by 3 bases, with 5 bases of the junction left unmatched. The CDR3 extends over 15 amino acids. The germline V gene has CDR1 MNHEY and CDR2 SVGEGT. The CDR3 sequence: CASSYSQGVNQPQHF. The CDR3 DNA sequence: TGTGCCAGCAGTTATTCTCAGGGGGTCAATCAGCCCCAGCATTTT.

The chain's CDR3 is CATKLRGLDNSPLHF. CDR3 coding DNA: TGTGCCACTAAGTTAAGGGGATTGGATAATTCACCCCTCCACTTT. The V and J genes are TRBV19 and TRBJ1-6, with D possibly being TRBD1 (5 bases). V lost 10 bases and J 5 bases, leaving 18 bases between the germline ends. The CDR3 consists of 15 residues. Germline V gene data show CDR1 as LNHDA and CDR2 as SQIVND (reference sequence).

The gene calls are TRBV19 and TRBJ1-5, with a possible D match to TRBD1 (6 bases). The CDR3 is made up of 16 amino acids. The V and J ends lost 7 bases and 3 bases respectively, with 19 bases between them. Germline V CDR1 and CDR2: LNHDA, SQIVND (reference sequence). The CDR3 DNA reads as TGTGCCAGTATCACTACCTCAGGGACACTCAATCAGCCCCAGCATTTT. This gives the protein CASITTSGTLNQPQHF.

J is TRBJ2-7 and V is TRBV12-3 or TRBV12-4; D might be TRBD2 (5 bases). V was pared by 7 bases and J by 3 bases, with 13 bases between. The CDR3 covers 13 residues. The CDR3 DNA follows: TGTGCCAGCACCCAGAACAGCGGCTACGAGCAGTACTTC. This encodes CASTQNSGYEQYF.

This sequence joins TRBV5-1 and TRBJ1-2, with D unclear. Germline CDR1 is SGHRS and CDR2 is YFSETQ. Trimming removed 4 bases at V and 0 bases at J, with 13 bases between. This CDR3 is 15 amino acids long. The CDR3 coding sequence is TGCGCCAGCAGCCCTAGTGCCGGAGCTAACTATGGCTACACCTTC. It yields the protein CASSPSAGANYGYTF.

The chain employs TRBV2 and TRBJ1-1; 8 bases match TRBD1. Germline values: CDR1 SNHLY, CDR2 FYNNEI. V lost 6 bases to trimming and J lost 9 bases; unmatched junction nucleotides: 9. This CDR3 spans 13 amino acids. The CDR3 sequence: CASRGTGGQQAFF. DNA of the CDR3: TGTGCCAGCAGGGGGACAGGAGGACAACAAGCTTTCTTT.

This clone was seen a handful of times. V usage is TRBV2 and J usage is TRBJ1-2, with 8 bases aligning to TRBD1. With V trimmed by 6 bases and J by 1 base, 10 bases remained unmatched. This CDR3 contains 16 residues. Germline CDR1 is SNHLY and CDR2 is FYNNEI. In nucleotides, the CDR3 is TGTGCCAGCAGACTCCCCGACAGGGGAAGTAACTATGGCTACACCTTC. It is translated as CASRLPDRGSNYGYTF.

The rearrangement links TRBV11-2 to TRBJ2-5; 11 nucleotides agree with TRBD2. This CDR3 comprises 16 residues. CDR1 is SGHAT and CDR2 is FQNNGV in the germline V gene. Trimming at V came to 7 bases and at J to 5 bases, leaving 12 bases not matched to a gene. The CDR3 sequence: CASTPGIAGGRETQYF. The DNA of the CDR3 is TGTGCCAGCACCCCCGGAATAGCGGGAGGGCGCGAGACCCAGTACTTC. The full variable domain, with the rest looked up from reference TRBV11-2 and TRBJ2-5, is EAGVAQSPRYKIIEKRQSVAFWCNPISGHATLYWYQQILGQGPKLLIQFQNNGVVDDSQLPKDRFSAERLKGVDSTLKIQPAKLEDSAVYLCASTPGIAGGRETQYFGPGTRLLVL.